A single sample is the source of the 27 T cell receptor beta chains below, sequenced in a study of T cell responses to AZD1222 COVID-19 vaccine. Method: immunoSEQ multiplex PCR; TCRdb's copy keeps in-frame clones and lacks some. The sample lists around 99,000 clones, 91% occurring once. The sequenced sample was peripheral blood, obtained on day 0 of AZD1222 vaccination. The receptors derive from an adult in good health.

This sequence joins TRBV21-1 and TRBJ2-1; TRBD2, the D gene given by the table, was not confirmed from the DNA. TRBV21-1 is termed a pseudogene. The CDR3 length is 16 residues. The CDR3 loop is CASVRPGLAEHNEQFF. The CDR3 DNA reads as TGTGCCAGCGTCCGACCGGGACTAGCGGAGCACAATGAGCAGTTCTTC.

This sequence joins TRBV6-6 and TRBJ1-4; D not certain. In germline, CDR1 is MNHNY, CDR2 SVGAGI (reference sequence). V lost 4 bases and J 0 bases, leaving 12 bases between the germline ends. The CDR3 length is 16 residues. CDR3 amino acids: CASSLRVYATNEKLFF. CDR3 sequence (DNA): TGTGCCAGCAGTTTAAGGGTTTATGCAACTAATGAAAAACTGTTTTTT.

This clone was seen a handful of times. CDR3 in DNA: TGCGCCAGCAGGAGTAGGGTCCATCAGCCCCAGCATTTT. It translates to CASRSRVHQPQHF. J is TRBJ1-5 and V is TRBV10-1, with unresolved D. The germline gives CDR1 WNHNN, CDR2 SYGVQD (reference sequence). The CDR3 is made up of 13 amino acids. The ends were cut back, 6 bases at V and 5 bases at J, with 11 bases in the middle.

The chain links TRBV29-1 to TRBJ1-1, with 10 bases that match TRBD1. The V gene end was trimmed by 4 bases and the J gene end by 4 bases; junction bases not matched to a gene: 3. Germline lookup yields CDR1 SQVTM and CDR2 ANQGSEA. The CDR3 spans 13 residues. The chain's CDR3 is CSVVRDRGTEAFF. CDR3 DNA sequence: TGCAGCGTTGTGAGGGACAGGGGCACTGAAGCTTTCTTT.

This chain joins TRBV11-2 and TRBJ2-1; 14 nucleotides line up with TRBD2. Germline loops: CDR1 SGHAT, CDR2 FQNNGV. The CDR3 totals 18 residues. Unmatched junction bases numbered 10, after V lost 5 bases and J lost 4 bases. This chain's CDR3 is CASSRRLAGGPQYNEQFF. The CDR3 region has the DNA TGTGCCAGCAGCCGTCGACTAGCGGGAGGGCCTCAGTACAATGAGCAGTTCTTC.

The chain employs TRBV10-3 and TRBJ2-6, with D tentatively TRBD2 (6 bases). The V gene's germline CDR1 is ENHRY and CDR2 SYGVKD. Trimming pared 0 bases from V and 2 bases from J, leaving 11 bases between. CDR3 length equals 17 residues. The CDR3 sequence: CAISESPWRAGANVLTF. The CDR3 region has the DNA TGTGCCATCAGTGAGTCCCCCTGGAGGGCTGGGGCCAACGTCCTGACTTTC.

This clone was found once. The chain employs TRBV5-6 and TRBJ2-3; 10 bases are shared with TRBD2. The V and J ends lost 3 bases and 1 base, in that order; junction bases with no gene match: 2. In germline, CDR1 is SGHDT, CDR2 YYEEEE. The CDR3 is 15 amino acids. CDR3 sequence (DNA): TGTGCCAGCAGCTCTAGCGGGAGAGGCACAGATACGCAGTATTTT. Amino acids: CASSSSGRGTDTQYF. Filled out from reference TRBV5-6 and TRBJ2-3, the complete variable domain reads DAGVTQSPTHLIKTRGQQVTLRCSPKSGHDTVSWYQQALGQGPQFIFQYYEEEERQRGNFPDRFSGHQFPNYSSELNVNALLLGDSALYLCASSSSGRGTDTQYFGPGTRLTVL.

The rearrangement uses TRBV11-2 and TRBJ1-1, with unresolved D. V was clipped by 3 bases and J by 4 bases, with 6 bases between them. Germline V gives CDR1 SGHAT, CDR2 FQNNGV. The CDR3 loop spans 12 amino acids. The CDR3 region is CASSFGITEAFF. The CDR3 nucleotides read TGTGCCAGCAGCTTCGGGATCACTGAAGCTTTCTTT.

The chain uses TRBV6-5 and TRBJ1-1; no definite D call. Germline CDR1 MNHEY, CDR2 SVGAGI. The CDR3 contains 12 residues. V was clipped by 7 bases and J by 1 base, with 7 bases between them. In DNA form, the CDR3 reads TGTGCCAGCAAACTGGGGAACACTGAAGCTTTCTTT. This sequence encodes CASKLGNTEAFF.

The CDR3 loop is CASSPGRRAEMNTEAFF. The CDR3 region has the DNA TGTGCCAGCAGCCCAGGAAGACGGGCAGAGATGAACACTGAAGCTTTCTTT. This chain joins TRBV3-1 (or the pseudogene TRBV3-2) and TRBJ1-1; D gene uncertain. This CDR3 spans 17 amino acids. Germline V gives CDR1 LGHDT, CDR2 YNNKEL (reference sequence). V was trimmed by 4 bases and J by 0 bases, leaving 18 bases between them.

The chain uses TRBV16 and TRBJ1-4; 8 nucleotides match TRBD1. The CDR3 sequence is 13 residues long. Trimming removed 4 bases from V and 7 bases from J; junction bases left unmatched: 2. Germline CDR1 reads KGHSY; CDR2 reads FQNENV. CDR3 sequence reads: CASSRDRGEKLFF. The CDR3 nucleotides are TGTGCCAGCAGCCGCGACAGGGGTGAAAAACTGTTTTTT.

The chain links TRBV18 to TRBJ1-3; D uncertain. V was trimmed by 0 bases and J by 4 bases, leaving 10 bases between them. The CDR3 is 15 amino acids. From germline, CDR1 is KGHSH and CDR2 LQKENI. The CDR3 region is CASSPPDFRGNTIYF. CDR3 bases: TGTGCCAGCTCACCACCGGACTTCAGAGGAAACACCATATATTTT.

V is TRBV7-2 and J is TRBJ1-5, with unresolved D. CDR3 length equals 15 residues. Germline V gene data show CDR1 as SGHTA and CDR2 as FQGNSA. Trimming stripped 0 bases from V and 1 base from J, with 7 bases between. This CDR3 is CASSLAGPSNQPQHF. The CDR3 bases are TGTGCCAGCAGCTTAGCCGGCCCCAGCAATCAGCCCCAGCATTTT.

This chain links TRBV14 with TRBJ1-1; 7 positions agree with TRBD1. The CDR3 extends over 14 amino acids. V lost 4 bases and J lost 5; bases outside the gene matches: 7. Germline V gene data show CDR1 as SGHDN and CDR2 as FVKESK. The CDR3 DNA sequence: TGTGCCAGCAGCCCAAGGGGGCGAATAACTGAAGCTTTCTTT. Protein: CASSPRGRITEAFF.

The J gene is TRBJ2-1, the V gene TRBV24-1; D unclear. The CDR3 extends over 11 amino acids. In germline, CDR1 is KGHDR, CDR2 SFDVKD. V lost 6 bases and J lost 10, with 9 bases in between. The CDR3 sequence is CATSLGREQFF. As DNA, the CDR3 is TGTGCCACCAGTCTAGGGCGGGAGCAGTTCTTC.

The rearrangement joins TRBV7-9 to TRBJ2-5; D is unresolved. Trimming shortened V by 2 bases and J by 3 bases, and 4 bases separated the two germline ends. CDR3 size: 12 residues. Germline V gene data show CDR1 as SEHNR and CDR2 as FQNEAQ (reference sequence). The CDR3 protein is CASSLSKETQYF. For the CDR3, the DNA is TGTGCCAGCAGCTTAAGTAAAGAGACCCAGTACTTC.

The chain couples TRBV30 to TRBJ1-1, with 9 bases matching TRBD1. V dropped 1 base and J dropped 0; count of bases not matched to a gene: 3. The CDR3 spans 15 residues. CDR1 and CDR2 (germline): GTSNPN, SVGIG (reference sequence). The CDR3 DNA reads TGTGCCTGGAGTGCCGGGACAGGGTTGAACACTGAAGCTTTCTTT. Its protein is CAWSAGTGLNTEAFF.

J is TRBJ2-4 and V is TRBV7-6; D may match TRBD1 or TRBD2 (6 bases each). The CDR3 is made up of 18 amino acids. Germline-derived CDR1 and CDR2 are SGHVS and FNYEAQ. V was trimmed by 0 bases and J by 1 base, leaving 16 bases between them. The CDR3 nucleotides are TGTGCCAGCAGCTTAGCCCCGGGGGCTTCGGAGGCCAAAAACATTCAGTACTTC. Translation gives CASSLAPGASEAKNIQYF.

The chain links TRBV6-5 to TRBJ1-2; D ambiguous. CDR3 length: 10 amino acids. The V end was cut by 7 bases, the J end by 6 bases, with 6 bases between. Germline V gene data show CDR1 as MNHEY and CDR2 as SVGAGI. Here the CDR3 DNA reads TGTGCCAGCATGTACGATGGCTACACCTTC. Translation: CASMYDGYTF.

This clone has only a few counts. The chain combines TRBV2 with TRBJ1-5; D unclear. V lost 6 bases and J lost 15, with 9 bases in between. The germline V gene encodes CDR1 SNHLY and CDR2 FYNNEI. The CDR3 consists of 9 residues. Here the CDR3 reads CASSPPPHF. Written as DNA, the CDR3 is TGTGCCAGCAGCCCTCCGCCGCATTTT.

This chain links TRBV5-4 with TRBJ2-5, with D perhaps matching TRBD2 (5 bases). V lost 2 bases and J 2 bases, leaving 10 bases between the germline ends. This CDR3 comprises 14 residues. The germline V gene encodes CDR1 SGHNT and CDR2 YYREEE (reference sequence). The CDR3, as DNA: TGTGCCAGCAGCTTCGGAGCGGCACAAGAGACCCAGTACTTC. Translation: CASSFGAAQETQYF.

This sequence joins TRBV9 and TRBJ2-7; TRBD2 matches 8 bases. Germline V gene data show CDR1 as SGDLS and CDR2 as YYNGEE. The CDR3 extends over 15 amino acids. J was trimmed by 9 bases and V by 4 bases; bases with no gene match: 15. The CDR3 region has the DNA TGTGCCAGCAGCCCGGGAGGGGGAGGGCCTTTTCGGCAGTACTTC. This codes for CASSPGGGGPFRQYF.

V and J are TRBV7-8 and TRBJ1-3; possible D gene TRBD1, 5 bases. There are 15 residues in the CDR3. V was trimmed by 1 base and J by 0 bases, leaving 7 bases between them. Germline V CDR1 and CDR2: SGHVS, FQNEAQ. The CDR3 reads CASSLGGGSGNTIYF. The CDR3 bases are TGTGCCAGCAGCTTAGGGGGGGGCTCTGGAAACACCATATATTTT.

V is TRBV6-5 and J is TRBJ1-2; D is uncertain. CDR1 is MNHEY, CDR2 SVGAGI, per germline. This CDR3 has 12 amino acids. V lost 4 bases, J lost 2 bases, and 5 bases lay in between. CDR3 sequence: CASSSMNYGYTF. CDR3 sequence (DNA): TGTGCCAGCAGTTCCATGAACTATGGCTACACCTTC.

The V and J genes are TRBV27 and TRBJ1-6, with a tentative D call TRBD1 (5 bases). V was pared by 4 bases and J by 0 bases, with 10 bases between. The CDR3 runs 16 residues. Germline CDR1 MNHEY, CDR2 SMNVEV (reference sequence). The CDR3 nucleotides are TGTGCCAGCAGTTCGTGGCAGGGCTCCTATAATTCACCCCTCCACTTT. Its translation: CASSSWQGSYNSPLHF.

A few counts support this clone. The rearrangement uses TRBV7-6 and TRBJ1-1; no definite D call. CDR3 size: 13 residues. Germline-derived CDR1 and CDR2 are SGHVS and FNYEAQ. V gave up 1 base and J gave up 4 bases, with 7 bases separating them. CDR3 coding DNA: TGTGCCAGCAGCTTAGGAGAGAGCACTGAAGCTTTCTTT. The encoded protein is CASSLGESTEAFF.

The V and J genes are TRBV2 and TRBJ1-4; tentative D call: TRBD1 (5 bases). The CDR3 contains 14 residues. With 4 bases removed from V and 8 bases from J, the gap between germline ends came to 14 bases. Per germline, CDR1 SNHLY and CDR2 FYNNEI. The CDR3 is CASSVQERGEKLFF. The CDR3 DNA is TGTGCCAGCAGTGTACAGGAGAGAGGGGAAAAACTGTTTTTT. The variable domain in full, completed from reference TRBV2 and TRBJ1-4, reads EPEVTQTPSHQVTQMGQEVILRCVPISNHLYFYWYRQILGQKVEFLVSFYNNEISEKSEIFDDQFSVERPDGSNFTLKIRSTKLEDSAMYFCASSVQERGEKLFFGSGTQLSVL.